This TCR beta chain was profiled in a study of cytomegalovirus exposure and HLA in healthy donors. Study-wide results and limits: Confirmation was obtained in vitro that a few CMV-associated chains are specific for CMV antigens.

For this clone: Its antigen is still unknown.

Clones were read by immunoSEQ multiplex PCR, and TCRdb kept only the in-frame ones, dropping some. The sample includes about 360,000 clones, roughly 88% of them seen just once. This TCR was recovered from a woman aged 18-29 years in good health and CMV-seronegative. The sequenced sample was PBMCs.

CDR3 in amino acids: CASSYADRSEQYF. In DNA form, the CDR3 reads TGTGCCAGCAGTTACGCAGACAGGTCCGAGCAGTACTTC. The chain employs TRBV6-5 and TRBJ2-7; tentative D call: TRBD1 (6 bases). The CDR3 extends over 13 amino acids. V lost 2 bases and J 6 bases, leaving 11 bases between the germline ends. The V gene's germline CDR1 is MNHEY and CDR2 SVGAGI.